This T cell receptor (beta chain) was captured in a study of blood T cell repertoires in COVID-19. Looking at the study overall: The analysed material was cDNA or gDNA that came from T cells, B-cell-depleted T cells, or PBMCs.

The germline V gene has CDR1 SGHDT and CDR2 YYEEEE. The CDR3 is made up of 15 amino acids. The V gene end was trimmed by 2 bases and the J gene end by 4 bases; junction bases not matched to a gene: 5. Data came from immunoSEQ multiplex PCR; TCRdb stores just in-frame clones and leaves some out. The sample consists of a few hundred thousand clones, 89% of them appearing once. The sample taken for sequencing was peripheral blood. This clonotype was obtained from a woman aged 25 to 39 with COVID-19, enrolled during active disease. This sequence joins TRBV5-6 and TRBJ2-1, with 8 bases matching TRBD2. The CDR3 reads CASSFGTSSYNEQFF. DNA of the CDR3: TGTGCCAGCAGCTTTGGGACTAGTTCGTACAATGAGCAGTTCTTC.